This TCR beta chain was identified in a study of technical replicates of blood from a handful of donors. Generated by immunoSEQ multiplex PCR, the TCRdb table keeps only in-frame clones and is missing some. The sample gives tens of thousands of clones, approximately 89% of which show up once; roughly 0.38% is in the top ten. The CDR3 runs 14 residues. Germline V gene data show CDR1 as KGHSH and CDR2 as LQKENI. V lost 9 bases to trimming and J lost 4 bases; unmatched junction nucleotides: 8. This TCR derives from a human donor in good health. The rearrangement uses TRBV18 and TRBJ2-1, with 8 bases identical to TRBD2. The specimen was T cells isolated from PBMCs. The CDR3 DNA reads as TGTGCCAGTCATCGGGGGGGGAGTTACAATGAGCAGTTCTTC. Translating gives CASHRGGSYNEQFF. The full variable domain, its missing parts supplied by reference TRBV18 and TRBJ2-1, is NAGVMQNPRHLVRRRGQEARLRCSPMKGHSHVYWYRQLPEEGLKFMVYLQKENIIDESGMPKERFSAEFPKEGPSILRIQQVVRGDSAAYFCASHRGGSYNEQFFGPGTRLTVL.